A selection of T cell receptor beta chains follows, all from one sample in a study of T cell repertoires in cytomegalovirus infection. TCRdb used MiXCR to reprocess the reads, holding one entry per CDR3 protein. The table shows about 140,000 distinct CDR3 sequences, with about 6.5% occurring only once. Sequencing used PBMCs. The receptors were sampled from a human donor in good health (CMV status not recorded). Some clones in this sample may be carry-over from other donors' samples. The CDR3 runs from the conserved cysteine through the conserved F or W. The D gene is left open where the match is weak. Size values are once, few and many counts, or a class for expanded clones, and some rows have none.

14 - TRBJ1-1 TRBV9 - TGTGCCAGCAGCGTAGCCGGGGACCTCACTGAAGCTTTCTTT CASSVAGDLTEAFF
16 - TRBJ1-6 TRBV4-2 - TGTGCCAGCAGCCAGGAGGACCATCAAGGGAATTCACCCCTCCACTTT CASSQEDHQGNSPLHF
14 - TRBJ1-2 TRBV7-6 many TGTGCCAGCAGCCCCGTTGGGCCAAACTATGGCTACACCTTC CASSPVGPNYGYTF
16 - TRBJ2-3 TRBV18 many TGTGCCAGCTCACCAACGACAGGACTCAGCACAGATACGCAGTATTTT CASSPTTGLSTDTQYF
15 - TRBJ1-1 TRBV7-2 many TGTGCCAGCAGCTTATTGAGGGATTGGAACACTGAAGCTTTCTTT CASSLLRDWNTEAFF
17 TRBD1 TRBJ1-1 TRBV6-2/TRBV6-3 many TGTGCCAGCAGTTACGCGACAGGGAGGTCCATGAACACTGAAGCTTTCTTT CASSYATGRSMNTEAFF
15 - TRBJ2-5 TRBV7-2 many TGTGCCAGCAGCCAGTTCGGCGGGGACCAAGAGACCCAGTACTTC CASSQFGGDQETQYF
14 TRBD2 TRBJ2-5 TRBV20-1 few TGCAGTGCTAGGACTAGCCCCGCGGGAGAGACCCAGTACTTC CSARTSPAGETQYF
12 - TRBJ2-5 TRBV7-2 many TGTGCCAGCAGCCAGGATAGGGAGACCCAGTACTTC CASSQDRETQYF
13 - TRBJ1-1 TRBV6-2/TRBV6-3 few TGTGCCAGCAGGCACGGGACGGACACTGAAGCTTTCTTT CASRHGTDTEAFF
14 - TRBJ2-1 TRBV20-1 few TGCAGTGCCAGCAACCCAAGCTTCTACAATGAGCAGTTCTTC CSASNPSFYNEQFF
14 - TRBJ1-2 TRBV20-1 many TGCAGTGCTAGGGACGGGGGCGGCAACTATGGCTACACCTTC CSARDGGGNYGYTF
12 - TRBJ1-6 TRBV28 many TGTGCCAGCAGTTTAGAGTATTCACCCCTCCACTTT CASSLEYSPLHF
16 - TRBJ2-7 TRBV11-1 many TGTGCCAGCAGCTCGCCGGCCGGGACGGGCTCCGCCGAGCAGTACTTC CASSSPAGTGSAEQYF
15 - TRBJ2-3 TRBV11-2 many TGTGCCAGCAGCCTAGACGGGGGGCCCACAGATACGCAGTATTTT CASSLDGGPTDTQYF
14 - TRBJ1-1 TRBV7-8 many TGTGCCAGCAGGGGGAACCGGGCGGACACTGAAGCTTTCTTT CASRGNRADTEAFF
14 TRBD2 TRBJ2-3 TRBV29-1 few TGCAGCGTTGAAGATTGGACCGGGAGGGATACGCAGTATTTT CSVEDWTGRDTQYF
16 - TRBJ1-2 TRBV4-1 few TGCGCCAGCAGCCAAGATAGCCGGGGGCTAAACTATGGCTACACCTTC CASSQDSRGLNYGYTF
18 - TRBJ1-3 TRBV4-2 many TGTGCCAGCAGCCAAGATCCGAGCGGCGCGAGTTCTGGAAACACCATATATTTT CASSQDPSGASSGNTIYF
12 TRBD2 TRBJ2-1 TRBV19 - TGTGCCAGTAGTATGGGGGGGTCTGAGCAGTTCTTC CASSMGGSEQFF
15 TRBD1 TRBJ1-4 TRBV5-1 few TGCGCCAGCAGCCCCCGGACAGGGTCTAATGAAAAACTGTTTTTT CASSPRTGSNEKLFF
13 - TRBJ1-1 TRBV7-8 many TGTGCCAGCAGCTCCGGGTCCGGGACAGAAGCTTTCTTT CASSSGSGTEAFF
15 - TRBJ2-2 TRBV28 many TGTGCCATTCTGGTCCGTAGGGGCGGCGCCGGGGAGCTGTTTTTT CAILVRRGGAGELFF
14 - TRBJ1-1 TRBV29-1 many TGCAGCGGTTCGGTGGGGAGATCGAACACTGAAGCTTTCTTT CSGSVGRSNTEAFF
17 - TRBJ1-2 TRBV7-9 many TGTGCCAGCAGCTTAGGGGTTTTGGGGGACAACAACTATGGCTACACCTTC CASSLGVLGDNNYGYTF
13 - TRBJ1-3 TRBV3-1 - TGTGCCAGCAGCCAACCCGCTGGAAACACCATATATTTT CASSQPAGNTIYF
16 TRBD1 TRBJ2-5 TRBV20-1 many TGCAGTGCTCCCTCCTCCTCGACAGGGGCCCAAGAGACCCAGTACTTC CSAPSSSTGAQETQYF
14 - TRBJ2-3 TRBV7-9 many TGTGCCAGCAGCCCCCGCGTTGGCACAGATACGCAGTATTTT CASSPRVGTDTQYF
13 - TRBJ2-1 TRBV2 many TGTGCCAGCAGTGAAGTTCAGCTTAGTGAGCAGTTCTTC CASSEVQLSEQFF